This TCR beta chain was retrieved from a study of T-cell memory formation after mild COVID-19. At the level of the study: Clusters of TCRs were largely donor specific.

Deletions cut 4 bases from V and 7 bases from J, with 12 bases between. Germline V gene data show CDR1 as SGHRS and CDR2 as YFSETQ. The CDR3 has 12 residues. TCRdb reprocessed the 5' RACE reads via MiXCR and lists one record per CDR3 protein. The sample records about 350,000 distinct CDR3 sequences, 12% to 15% being singletons. The receptor was isolated from a man between 18 and 29 years old who had mild COVID-19 (a few samples of this study predate the infection). Cell type and time point are not known. This chain links TRBV5-1 with TRBJ2-7; perhaps TRBD2 as D (6 bases). Source material: PBMCs or a T cell subset sorted from them (not recorded which). The CDR3 here is CASSLHAGEQYF. The CDR3 bases are TGCGCCAGCAGCCTCCACGCGGGGGAGCAGTACTTC.